These 18 T cell receptor beta chains were all obtained from the same sample, sequenced in a study of T cell responses to AZD1222 COVID-19 vaccine. This table comes from immunoSEQ multiplex PCR, and its TCRdb copy is limited to in-frame clones, with some not included. Here the sample spans roughly 140,000 clones, approximately 91% being singletons. Sample: peripheral blood, taken after recovery from COVID-19. The receptors shown here come from an adult who had recovered from COVID-19.

V gene TRBV3-1 (or the pseudogene TRBV3-2) combines with J gene TRBJ2-1; D unresolved. This CDR3 region has 15 residues. CDR1 and CDR2 (germline): LGHDT, YNNKEL (reference sequence). V was trimmed by 5 bases and J by 2 bases, leaving 13 bases between them. The CDR3 coding sequence is TGTGCCAGCAGCTTAGGCCTTCGCCCCTACAATGAGCAGTTCTTC. Protein: CASSLGLRPYNEQFF.

This chain joins TRBV12-3 or TRBV12-4 and TRBJ1-1, with a tentative D call TRBD1 (5 bases). Trimming took 6 bases from V and 1 from J, leaving 9 bases between them. The CDR3 runs to 13 residues. CDR3 in amino acids: CASRQQENTEAFF. In DNA form, the CDR3 reads TGTGCCAGCAGACAACAGGAGAACACTGAAGCTTTCTTT.

This chain links TRBV6-2 or TRBV6-3 with TRBJ2-7; 8 positions match TRBD1. CDR1 and CDR2 (germline): MNHEY, SVGEGT. This CDR3 region has 15 residues. V lost 5 bases, J lost 5 bases, and 11 bases stayed unmatched. The CDR3 region is CASSTLDRVKDEQYF. CDR3 sequence (DNA): TGTGCCAGCAGTACCTTGGACAGGGTGAAGGACGAGCAGTACTTC.

J is TRBJ2-3 and V is TRBV4-1; the D gene could be TRBD1 or TRBD2 (5 bases each). V lost 3 bases and J lost 0, with 13 bases in between. The germline gives CDR1 MGHRA, CDR2 YSYEKL. The CDR3 is 16 amino acids. CDR3 residues: CASSHTDRDSTDTQYF. The CDR3 DNA sequence: TGCGCCAGCAGCCATACGGACCGGGACAGCACAGATACGCAGTATTTT.

The chain links TRBV7-2 to TRBJ1-5; tentative D call: TRBD1 (5 bases). CDR3 length equals 14 residues. V shed 5 bases and J shed 6 bases, with 14 bases lying between them. Germline CDR1 is SGHTA and CDR2 is FQGNSA. The CDR3: CASSRDQRGQPQHF. The CDR3 bases are TGTGCCAGCAGCCGGGATCAGAGGGGTCAGCCCCAGCATTTT.

This clone was detected only a few times. This chain joins TRBV28 and TRBJ1-1; 7 nucleotides match TRBD1. CDR1 is MDHEN, CDR2 SYDVKM, per germline. The junction had 9 bases not matched to a gene; V was cut back by 5 bases and J by 0 bases. CDR3 length: 16 amino acids. The CDR3 DNA is TGTGCCAGCAGTCTCAGACAGGGCCCCATGAACACTGAAGCTTTCTTT. Encoded protein: CASSLRQGPMNTEAFF.

The chain employs TRBV3-1 (or the pseudogene TRBV3-2) and TRBJ2-7; D remains ambiguous. This CDR3 is 13 amino acids long. Per germline, CDR1 LGHDT and CDR2 YNNKEL (reference sequence). V was shortened by 1 base and J by 5 bases, with 9 bases between the two germline ends. DNA of the CDR3: TGTGCCAGCAGCCAAGTCGACAACCACGAGCAGTACTTC. Translated: CASSQVDNHEQYF.

This chain uses TRBV5-6 with TRBJ1-1; the D gene is possibly TRBD1 (5 bases). Germline-derived CDR1 and CDR2 are SGHDT and YYEEEE. The CDR3 consists of 12 residues. Between the trimmed V and J ends, which lost 2 bases and 10 bases, there was a span of 12 bases. CDR3 amino acids: CASSLTGGVAFF. The CDR3 nucleotides are TGTGCCAGCAGCTTAACAGGAGGTGTAGCTTTCTTT.

V is TRBV2 and J is TRBJ2-1, with 7 nucleotides matching TRBD1. This CDR3 is 15 amino acids long. V was pared by 6 bases and J by 4 bases, with 9 bases of the junction left unmatched. Germline V gene data show CDR1 as SNHLY and CDR2 as FYNNEI. The CDR3 here is CASSPEGALYNEQFF. Here the CDR3 DNA reads TGTGCCAGCAGCCCCGAGGGGGCACTATACAATGAGCAGTTCTTC.

This clone was observed a few times. The CDR3 is CASSRGQSSYNEQFF. For the CDR3, the DNA is TGTGCCAGCAGCAGGGGACAGAGCTCCTACAATGAGCAGTTCTTC. The rearrangement uses TRBV27 and TRBJ2-1; 7 nucleotides align to TRBD1. CDR3 length equals 15 residues. V lost 6 bases and J lost 0; bases outside the gene matches: 5. Per germline, CDR1 MNHEY and CDR2 SMNVEV (reference sequence).

This clone was recorded once. The V call is TRBV7-2, the J call TRBJ1-6, with TRBD1 identical over 8 bases. The CDR3 is 15 residues long. The germline V gene has CDR1 SGHTA and CDR2 FQGNSA. V gave up 5 bases and J gave up 8 bases; unmatched junction bases: 8. In DNA form, the CDR3 reads TGTGCCAGCAGCCCGGACAGGGTGGGTGATTCACCCCTCCACTTT. As protein: CASSPDRVGDSPLHF.

The chain couples TRBV29-1 to TRBJ2-1, with TRBD2 matching over 9 bases. There are 14 residues in the CDR3. V shed 6 bases, J shed 9 bases, and the junction held 12 bases outside the gene matches. Germline V gene lookup returns CDR1 SQVTM and CDR2 ANQGSEA. The CDR3 loop is CSVRGLAFGVEQFF. The CDR3 DNA sequence: TGCAGCGTGAGGGGACTAGCATTTGGGGTTGAGCAGTTCTTC.

The V gene is TRBV29-1, the J gene TRBJ1-1; no reliable D call. V lost 6 bases and J 0 bases, leaving 11 bases between the germline ends. Germline V lookup: CDR1 SQVTM, CDR2 ANQGSEA. The CDR3 length is 13 residues. The CDR3: CSVLTGLNTEAFF. The CDR3 nucleotides read TGCAGCGTCCTGACCGGGTTGAACACTGAAGCTTTCTTT.

V usage is TRBV6-2 or TRBV6-3 and J usage is TRBJ2-4; TRBD2 aligns across 10 bases. V shed 7 bases and J 3 bases; nucleotides not matched to a gene: 6. Per germline, CDR1 MNHEY and CDR2 SVGEGT. The CDR3 is 15 residues long. In DNA form, the CDR3 reads TGTGCCAGCACCCCTAGCGGGGGCCTCAAAAACATTCAGTACTTC. Translated: CASTPSGGLKNIQYF.

The chain has TRBV11-2 and TRBJ2-7; the D is unclear. Germline V CDR1 and CDR2: SGHAT, FQNNGV. The CDR3 totals 14 residues. The germline V and J ends were trimmed by 0 bases and 6 bases, with 12 bases remaining between them. The CDR3 DNA follows: TGTGCCAGCAGCTTAGATCGCCCTGGCGGCGAGCAGTACTTC. Its translation is CASSLDRPGGEQYF.

J is TRBJ2-7 and V is TRBV29-1; TRBD2 matches 14 bases. V dropped 7 bases and J dropped 5; count of bases not matched to a gene: 4. This CDR3 contains 13 residues. The germline V gene has CDR1 SQVTM and CDR2 ANQGSEA. CDR3 amino acids: CSARLAGGNEQYF. Here the CDR3 DNA reads TGCAGCGCCCGACTAGCGGGAGGGAACGAGCAGTACTTC.

The chain links TRBV14 to TRBJ1-2; 10 nucleotides line up with TRBD1. The CDR3 consists of 16 residues. With V trimmed by 1 base and J by 2 bases, 4 bases remained unmatched. CDR1 SGHDN and CDR2 FVKESK come from the germline V gene. The CDR3 bases are TGTGCCAGCAGCCAAGGGACAGGGGGTCGGAACTATGGCTACACCTTC. Translated, it gives CASSQGTGGRNYGYTF.

This clone came up once. V gene TRBV19 combines with J gene TRBJ2-6; TRBD1 matches 7 bases. Trimming removed 4 bases from V and 0 bases from J; junction bases left unmatched: 0. The CDR3 loop spans 15 amino acids. In germline, CDR1 is LNHDA, CDR2 SQIVND (reference sequence). Here the CDR3 DNA reads TGTGCCAGTAGTAACAGGGGCTCTGGGGCCAACGTCCTGACTTTC. Encoded protein: CASSNRGSGANVLTF.